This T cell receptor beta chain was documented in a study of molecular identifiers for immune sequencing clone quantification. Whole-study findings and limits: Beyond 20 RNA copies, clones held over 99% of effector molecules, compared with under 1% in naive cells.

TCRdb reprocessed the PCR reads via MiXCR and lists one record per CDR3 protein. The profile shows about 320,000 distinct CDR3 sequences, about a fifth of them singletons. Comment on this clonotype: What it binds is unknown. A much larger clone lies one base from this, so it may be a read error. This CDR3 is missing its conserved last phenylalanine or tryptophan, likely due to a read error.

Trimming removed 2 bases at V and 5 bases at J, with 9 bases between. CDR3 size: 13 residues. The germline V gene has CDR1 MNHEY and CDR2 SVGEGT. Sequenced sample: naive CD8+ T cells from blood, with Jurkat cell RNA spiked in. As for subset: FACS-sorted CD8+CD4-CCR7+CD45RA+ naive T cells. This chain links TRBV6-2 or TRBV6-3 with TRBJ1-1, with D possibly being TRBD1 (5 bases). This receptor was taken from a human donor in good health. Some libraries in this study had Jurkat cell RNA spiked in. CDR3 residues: CASSYGAGTEAFL. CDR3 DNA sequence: TGTGCCAGCAGTTACGGGGCAGGGACTGAAGCTTTCCTT.